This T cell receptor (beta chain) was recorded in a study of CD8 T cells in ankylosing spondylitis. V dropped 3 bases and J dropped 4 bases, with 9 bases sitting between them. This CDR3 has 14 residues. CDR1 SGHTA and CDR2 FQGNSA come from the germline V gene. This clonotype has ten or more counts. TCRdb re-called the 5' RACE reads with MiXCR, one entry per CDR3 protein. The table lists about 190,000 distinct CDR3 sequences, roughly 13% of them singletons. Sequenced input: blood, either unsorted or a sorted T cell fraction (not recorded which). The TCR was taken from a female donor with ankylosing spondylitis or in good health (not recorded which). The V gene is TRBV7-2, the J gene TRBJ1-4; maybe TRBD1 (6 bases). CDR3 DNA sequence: TGTGCCAGCAGCTTTGACAGGAGTAATGAAAAACTGTTTTTT. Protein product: CASSFDRSNEKLFF.